This T cell receptor beta chain stems from a study of shared clonotypes between healthy human individuals. For the study at large: Participating donors consisted of a couple of women and a few men aged 18 to 49.

The V end lost 6 bases, the J end lost 5 bases, and 16 bases lay between the germline ends. Germline CDR1 reads MDHEN; CDR2 reads SYDVKM. This CDR3 is 14 amino acids long. Study results and limitations: Generally, naive subsets (rather than memory subsets) showed larger estimated richness.

Notes on this clone: What it recognizes is unknown.

At a deep level, the assay was run. Splitting of each subset's genomic DNA was done evenly across several immunoSEQ plates. Profiled with immunoSEQ multiplex PCR; TCRdb holds only in-frame clones, not every one. The sample contains approximately 740,000 clones, 80% to 95% of which appear only once. In the naive CD8 group, cells lacked CD45RO and were positively selected for CCR7, so terminally differentiated effector memory CD45RA+ cells were left out. This receptor was taken from a man aged 25-45 years in good health. The chain links TRBV28 to TRBJ1-1; the D is unclear. Material: naive CD8+ T cells sorted from blood. For the CDR3, the DNA is TGTGCCAGCAGACGTTTAGAGGGAGGGACTGAAGCTTTCTTT. It yields the protein CASRRLEGGTEAFF.